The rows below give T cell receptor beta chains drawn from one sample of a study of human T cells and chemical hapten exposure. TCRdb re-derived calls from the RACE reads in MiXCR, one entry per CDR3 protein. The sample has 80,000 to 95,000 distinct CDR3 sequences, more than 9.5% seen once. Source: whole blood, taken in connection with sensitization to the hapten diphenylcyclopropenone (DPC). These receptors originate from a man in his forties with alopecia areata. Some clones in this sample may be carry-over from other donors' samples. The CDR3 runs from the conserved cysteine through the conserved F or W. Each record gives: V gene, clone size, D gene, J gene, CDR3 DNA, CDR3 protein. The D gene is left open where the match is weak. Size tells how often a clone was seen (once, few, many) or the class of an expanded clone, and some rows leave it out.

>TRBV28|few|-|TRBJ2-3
TGTGCCAGCAGTTTATTCCAGGGTAGCTCGGATACGCAGTATTTT
CASSLFQGSSDTQYF
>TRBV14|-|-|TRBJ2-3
TGTGCCAGCAGCCAAGATTTCGGCCCAGATACGCAGTATTTT
CASSQDFGPDTQYF
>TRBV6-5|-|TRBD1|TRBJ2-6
TGTGCCAGCAGTGTGGGACAGTCTGGGGCCAACGTCCTGACTTTC
CASSVGQSGANVLTF
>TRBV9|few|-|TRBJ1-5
TGTGCCAGCAGCCTTCAGGGAGGGGGCAATCAGCCCCAGCATTTT
CASSLQGGGNQPQHF
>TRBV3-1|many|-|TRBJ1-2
TGTGCCAGCAGCCCGGAGCCAGGGGTCCGTGGCTACACCTTC
CASSPEPGVRGYTF
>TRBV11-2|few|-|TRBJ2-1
TGTGCCAGCAGCTTAGATGGTGTGTCTGAGCAGTTCTTC
CASSLDGVSEQFF
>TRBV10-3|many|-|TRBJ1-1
TGTGCCATCAGTGGGGGGACTCGGGAAGGAGCTTTCTTT
CAISGGTREGAFF
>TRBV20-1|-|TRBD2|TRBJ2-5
TGCAGTGCTACCGAAGGACTAGCGGGAACGAGAGAGACCCAGTACTTC
CSATEGLAGTRETQYF
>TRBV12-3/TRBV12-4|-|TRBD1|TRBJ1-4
TGTGCCAGCAGCTCGGGACAGGGGGCCGAAAAACTGTTTTTT
CASSSGQGAEKLFF
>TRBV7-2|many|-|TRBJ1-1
TGTGCCAGCAGCTTGGGGAGAGTCACTGAAGCTTTCTTT
CASSLGRVTEAFF
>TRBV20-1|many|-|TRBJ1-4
TGCAGTGCTAGCAGACAGCCTAATGAAAAACTGTTTTTT
CSASRQPNEKLFF
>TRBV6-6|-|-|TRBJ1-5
TGTGCCAGCAGCCACGGGACGGCAGATCAGCCCCAGCATTTT
CASSHGTADQPQHF
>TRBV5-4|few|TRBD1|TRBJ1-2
TGTGCCAGCAGCGTGAGAGGGACAGGGAAGGATGGCTACACCTTC
CASSVRGTGKDGYTF
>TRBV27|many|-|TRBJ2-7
TGTGCCAGCAGTTTGTCCAGGGACCACGAGCAGTACTTC
CASSLSRDHEQYF
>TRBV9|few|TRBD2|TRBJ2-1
TGTGCCAGCGCCGGGACTAGCGGTTACAATGAGCAGTTCTTC
CASAGTSGYNEQFF
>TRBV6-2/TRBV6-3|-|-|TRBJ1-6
TGTGCCAGCAGCTCCGGGACCTACCCCAAGGGTTCACCCCTCCACTTT
CASSSGTYPKGSPLHF
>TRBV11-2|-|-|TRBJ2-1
TGTGCCAGCAGCCCGCGCGGACTTACCTACAATGAGCAGTTCTTC
CASSPRGLTYNEQFF
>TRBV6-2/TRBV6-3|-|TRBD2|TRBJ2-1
TGTGCCAGCAGTTACCAGAATGGGGCTAGCGGTTTTGGGAATGAGCAGTTCTTC
CASSYQNGASGFGNEQFF
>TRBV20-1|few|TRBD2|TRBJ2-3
TGCAGTGCTATTTTCCGGGAGGGTAGCACAGATACGCAGTATTTT
CSAIFREGSTDTQYF
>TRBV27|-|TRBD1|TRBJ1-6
TGTGCCAGTGGGACAGGTGATTCACCCCTCCACTTT
CASGTGDSPLHF
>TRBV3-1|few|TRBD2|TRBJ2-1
TGTGCCAGCAGCCAAGAACCTAGCGGGACGTACAATGAGCAGTTCTTC
CASSQEPSGTYNEQFF
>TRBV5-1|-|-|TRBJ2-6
TGCGCCAGCAGCTTGACTCTCTCTGGGGCCAACGTCCTGACTTTC
CASSLTLSGANVLTF
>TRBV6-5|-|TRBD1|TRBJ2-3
TGTGCCAGCAGCCCTGGGACAGGTTATTTGGCAGATACGCAGTATTTT
CASSPGTGYLADTQYF
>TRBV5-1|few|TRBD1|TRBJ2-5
TGCGCCAGCAGCCCTGACAGGGGAAGGGCGAGAGAGACCCAGTACTTC
CASSPDRGRARETQYF
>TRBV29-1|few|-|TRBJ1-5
TGCAGCGTTGCCGGGACGGTTGATAGCAATCAGCCCCAGCATTTT
CSVAGTVDSNQPQHF
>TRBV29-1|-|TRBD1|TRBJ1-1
TGCAGCGTTGTTGGACAGGGGACTTATCGCACTGAAGCTTTCTTT
CSVVGQGTYRTEAFF
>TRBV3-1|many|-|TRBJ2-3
TGTGCCAGCAGCCAGCCAATACTCGGGGCCGTCACAGATACGCAGTATTTT
CASSQPILGAVTDTQYF
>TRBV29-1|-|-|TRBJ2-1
TGCAGCGTTGAAATGGCGGGGTTGGAGCAGTTCTTC
CSVEMAGLEQFF
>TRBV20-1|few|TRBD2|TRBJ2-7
TGCAGTGCTAAGGCCCGGGACTATTCCTCCTACGAGCAGTACTTC
CSAKARDYSSYEQYF
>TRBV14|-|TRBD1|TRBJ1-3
TGTGCCAGCAGCCCTCACCGGGACAGGGGGAGGCACACCATATATTTT
CASSPHRDRGRHTIYF
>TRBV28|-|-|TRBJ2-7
TGTGCCAGCCATTCGCCGGACTTAGCTTTCGAGCAGTACTTC
CASHSPDLAFEQYF
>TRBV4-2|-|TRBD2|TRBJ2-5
TGTGCCAGCAGCTCGGGACTAGCGGGAGGGCCGTCGGAGACCCAGTACTTC
CASSSGLAGGPSETQYF
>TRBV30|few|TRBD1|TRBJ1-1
TGTGCCTCTCGGACAGGGCGGAACACTGAAGCTTTCTTT
CASRTGRNTEAFF
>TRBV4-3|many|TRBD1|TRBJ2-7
TGCGCCAGCAGCCCATCAGACAGGGTCTACGAGCAGTACTTC
CASSPSDRVYEQYF
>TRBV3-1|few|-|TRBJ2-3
TGTGCCAGCAGCCAAGTCTTTGCAGATACGCAGTATTTT
CASSQVFADTQYF
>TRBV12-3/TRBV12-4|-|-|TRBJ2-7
TGTGCCAGCAGAATCCGCTACGAGCAGTACTTC
CASRIRYEQYF
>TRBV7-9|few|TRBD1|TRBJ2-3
TGTGCCAGCAGCCCCTTCCATTCGACAGGGGGCTCGGTAGATACGCAGTATTTT
CASSPFHSTGGSVDTQYF
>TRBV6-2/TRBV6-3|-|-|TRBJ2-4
TGTGCCAGCAGTGGGGGACCTAACATTCAGTACTTC
CASSGGPNIQYF
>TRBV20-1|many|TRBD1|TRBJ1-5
TGCAGTGCCCTACACGAGACAGGGAGGAAAGGGCCCCAGCATTTT
CSALHETGRKGPQHF